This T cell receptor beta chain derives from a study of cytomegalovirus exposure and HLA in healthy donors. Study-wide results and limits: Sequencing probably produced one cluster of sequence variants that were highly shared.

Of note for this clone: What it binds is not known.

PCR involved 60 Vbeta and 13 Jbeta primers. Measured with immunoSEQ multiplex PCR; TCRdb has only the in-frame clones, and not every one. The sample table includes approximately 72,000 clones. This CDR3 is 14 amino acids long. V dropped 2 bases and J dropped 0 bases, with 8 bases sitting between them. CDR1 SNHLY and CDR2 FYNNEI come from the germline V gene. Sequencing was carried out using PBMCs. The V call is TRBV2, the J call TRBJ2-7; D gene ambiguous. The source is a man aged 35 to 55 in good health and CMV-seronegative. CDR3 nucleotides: TGTGCCAGCAGTGAATCGGGTAACTCCTACGAGCAGTACTTC. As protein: CASSESGNSYEQYF.